This T cell receptor (beta chain) appears in the sequencing data of a study of blood T cells in healthy people across ages. A second PCR of 7 to 11 cycles used a sample-barcoded 5' primer and a J-beta primer mix. From the 5' RACE reads, TCRdb called clonotypes with MiXCR, one entry per CDR3 protein. The data show some 930,000 distinct CDR3 sequences, roughly 29% seen once. This clonotype was counted only a few times. V was pared by 1 base and J by 4 bases, with 13 bases between. The CDR3 consists of 15 residues. Germline values: CDR1 SGHTA, CDR2 FQGNSA. The sample was also reused in another study, on T cells of mothers and their children.

This TCR was recovered from a woman aged 40-49 years in good health. The source material was blood. V gene TRBV7-2 combines with J gene TRBJ1-2; tentatively, D is TRBD1 (6 bases). The chain's CDR3 is CASSLEPGASYGYTF. CDR3 DNA: TGTGCCAGCAGCTTAGAGCCAGGGGCGAGCTATGGCTACACCTTC.